This paragraph reports one TCR beta chain. This sample stems from a study of control samples from healthy donors and cancer patients. This CDR3 has 13 amino acids. The V and J ends lost 5 bases and 2 bases respectively, with 6 bases between them. Germline CDR1 KGHDR, CDR2 SFDVKD. Using immunoSEQ multiplex PCR, the repertoire was profiled, and TCRdb retains in-frame clones only, with some absent. The table has about 20,000 clones, 70% to 90% seen once. The sequencing sample was made of PBMCs. This chain joins TRBV24-1 and TRBJ2-1; D gene unclear. This TCR was recovered from a woman aged 55-70 years with head and neck cancer. CDR3 bases: TGTGCCACCAGTGGCTGGCCCTACAATGAGCAGTTCTTC. It is translated as CATSGWPYNEQFF.